Listed here is a single T cell receptor beta chain. Germline CDR1 LGHDT, CDR2 YNNKEL (reference sequence). This CDR3 region has 17 residues. Between the trimmed V and J ends, which lost 3 bases and 8 bases, there was a span of 22 bases. The sample comes from a study of blood T cell repertoires in COVID-19. Study processing details: Nucleated cell number was recorded as an estimate derived from reference gene primer amplification. The data were produced by immunoSEQ multiplex PCR, yet TCRdb's version contains in-frame clones alone and is incomplete. Clone size and V and J calls were adopted from that table, with D and trimming inferred from the DNA. Among around 180,000 clones listed, roughly nine tenths were seen once.

V gene TRBV3-1 (or the pseudogene TRBV3-2) combines with J gene TRBJ1-4, with D unresolved. This sequence was found in a woman in her forties with acute COVID-19. Sequenced sample: PBMCs or T cells enriched from blood (not recorded which). The CDR3 is CASSQVHSDLIREKLFF. DNA of the CDR3: TGTGCCAGCAGCCAGGTACATTCAGACTTAATCCGGGAAAAACTGTTTTTT.